These 23 T cell receptor beta chains originate from one sample sequenced in a study of T-cell memory formation after mild COVID-19. TCRdb re-called the 5' RACE reads with MiXCR, one entry per CDR3 protein. The repertoire consists of about 340,000 distinct CDR3 sequences, with approximately 15% occurring once and the leading ten covering 20% to 25%. Sequenced material: PBMCs or a T cell subset sorted from them (not recorded which). These TCRs come from a man in his late teens or twenties who had mild COVID-19 (a few samples of this study predate the infection). Cell type and time point are not known.

This chain links TRBV3-1 with TRBJ1-2; 8 bases fit TRBD1. Germline trimming cut 1 base from V and 11 bases from J; bases unmatched to any gene: 6. Germline V gives CDR1 LGHDT, CDR2 YNNKEL (reference sequence). This CDR3 is built from 13 residues. Here the CDR3 reads CASSQATGVVYTF. CDR3 in DNA: TGTGCCAGCAGCCAAGCGACAGGGGTAGTATACACCTTC.

The CDR3 loop reads CASSLLSGQGEQFF. The CDR3 DNA sequence: TGTGCCAGCAGCCTACTGTCCGGACAGGGCGAGCAGTTCTTC. The V and J genes are TRBV7-2 and TRBJ2-1, with 8 bases identical to TRBD1. CDR3 length: 14 residues. Per the germline V gene, CDR1 is SGHTA and CDR2 is FQGNSA. V lost 5 bases, J lost 10 bases, and 10 bases stayed unmatched.

The chain employs TRBV27 and TRBJ2-5; TRBD2 might be the D (7 bases). The CDR3 has 14 amino acids. The germline V and J ends were trimmed by 7 bases and 5 bases, with 17 bases remaining between them. Germline V lookup: CDR1 MNHEY, CDR2 SMNVEV (reference sequence). CDR3 bases: TGTGCCAGCACCGAGAGGGGGGGAGGGGAGACCCAGTACTTC. Residues: CASTERGGGETQYF.

Only a few counts were recorded for this clonotype. The V call is TRBV10-3, the J call TRBJ2-5; 8 positions agree with TRBD2. Germline values: CDR1 ENHRY, CDR2 SYGVKD. CDR3 size: 16 residues. J gave up 3 bases and V 2 bases, and 8 bases lay outside the gene matches. CDR3 region: CAISEGLLAEEETQYF. CDR3 DNA sequence: TGTGCCATCAGTGAGGGGTTACTAGCGGAGGAAGAGACCCAGTACTTC.

This clonotype was seen more than once but under ten times. The rearrangement links TRBV27 to TRBJ2-7; D is perhaps TRBD1 (6 bases). Looked up from germline, CDR1 is MNHEY and CDR2 is SMNVEV (reference sequence). CDR3 size: 14 residues. Deletions cut 2 bases from V and 5 bases from J, with 13 bases between. Here the CDR3 reads CASSLVRGGNEQYF. CDR3 nucleotide sequence: TGTGCCAGCAGTTTAGTCAGGGGTGGCAACGAGCAGTACTTC.

The J gene is TRBJ1-1, the V gene TRBV7-2; 8 bases match TRBD1. CDR1 and CDR2 (germline): SGHTA, FQGNSA. The CDR3 consists of 15 residues. V gave up 5 bases and J gave up 2 bases; unmatched junction bases: 7. The CDR3 sequence is CASSPPRGRNTEAFF. For the CDR3, the DNA is TGTGCCAGCAGCCCCCCCAGGGGGCGAAACACTGAAGCTTTCTTT.

The chain has TRBV5-1 and TRBJ1-2; 7 nucleotides match TRBD1. This CDR3 has 15 residues. After removal of 4 bases from V and 3 bases from J, the junction contained 9 bases not matched to a gene. Germline loops: CDR1 SGHRS, CDR2 YFSETQ. CDR3 sequence: CASSPTGQDHYGYTF. CDR3 in DNA: TGCGCCAGCAGCCCTACCGGACAGGACCACTATGGCTACACCTTC.

This clonotype was seen many times. This rearrangement joins TRBV2 to TRBJ2-7; the match to TRBD1 covers 12 bases. The V gene end was trimmed by 9 bases and the J gene end by 7 bases; junction bases not matched to a gene: 7. The CDR3 contains 13 residues. CDR1 is SNHLY, CDR2 FYNNEI, per germline. CDR3 sequence reads: CASSGTGGGEQYF. Here the CDR3 DNA reads TGTGCCAGTTCCGGGACAGGGGGCGGGGAGCAGTACTTC.

The rearrangement joins TRBV5-8 to TRBJ1-1; no reliable D call. Germline assignment: CDR1 SGHTS and CDR2 YDEGEE. Trimming took 0 bases from V and 8 from J, leaving 5 bases between them. The CDR3 runs 11 residues. The CDR3 loop is CASSLDWEAFF. CDR3 DNA: TGTGCCAGCAGCTTGGACTGGGAAGCTTTCTTT.

This clonotype was detected only a few times. V gene TRBV7-6 combines with J gene TRBJ1-5; tentatively, D is TRBD1 (6 bases). CDR3 size: 13 residues. Deletions cut 8 bases from V and 6 bases from J, with 14 bases between. The germline V gene has CDR1 SGHVS and CDR2 FNYEAQ. The CDR3 sequence is CASAGEGGQPQHF. CDR3 DNA: TGTGCCAGCGCCGGGGAGGGGGGTCAGCCCCAGCATTTT.

This clonotype was found many times. CDR3 protein: CASSWRTGLGETQYF. The CDR3 DNA sequence: TGTGCCAGCAGTTGGAGGACAGGCCTAGGGGAGACCCAGTACTTC. The rearrangement joins TRBV6-6 to TRBJ2-5; 7 nucleotides line up with TRBD1. The ends lost 4 bases at V and 5 bases at J; junction bases unmatched: 10. Germline CDR1 MNHNY, CDR2 SVGAGI (reference sequence). This CDR3 comprises 15 residues.

This clonotype was seen more than once but under ten times. The V and J genes are TRBV20-1 and TRBJ1-4; TRBD1 matches at 8 bases. The V gene end was trimmed by 1 base and the J gene end by 8 bases; junction bases not matched to a gene: 12. This CDR3 is 16 amino acids long. Germline V lookup: CDR1 DFQATT, CDR2 SNEGSKA (reference sequence). CDR3 sequence (DNA): TGCAGTGCTAGAGGTGCCCCGGGACAGGTACAGGAAAAACTGTTTTTT. It encodes CSARGAPGQVQEKLFF.

The table lists this clonotype with a few counts. V is TRBV20-1 and J is TRBJ2-7, with TRBD1 identical over 7 bases. The CDR3 is 12 residues long. The V segment lost 6 bases and the J segment 5 bases; nucleotides outside the gene matches: 7. Germline V gene sequence: CDR1 DFQATT, CDR2 SNEGSKA (reference sequence). The CDR3, as DNA: TGCAGTGCGGAGACAGGGCGAAACGAGCAGTACTTC. Its protein product is CSAETGRNEQYF.

This clonotype was recorded a few times. The gene calls are TRBV12-3 or TRBV12-4 and TRBJ2-5; 9 positions agree with TRBD1. The CDR3 sequence is 15 residues long. Trimming cost V 6 bases and J 4 bases; bases outside gene matches: 9. CDR3 bases: TGTGCCAGCAGCCATTCGACAGGGGGTGCAGAGACCCAGTACTTC. Translation: CASSHSTGGAETQYF.

V usage is TRBV4-1 and J usage is TRBJ1-5; D is unresolved. The CDR3 consists of 14 residues. With 6 bases removed from V and 6 bases from J, the gap between germline ends came to 15 bases. The germline CDR1 and CDR2 sequences are MGHRA and YSYEKL. In nucleotides, the CDR3 is TGCGCCAGCAGTTTTACTGCGGGTACTCAGCCCCAGCATTTT. Translating it yields CASSFTAGTQPQHF.

The rearrangement joins TRBV29-1 to TRBJ2-3; D is ambiguous. The length of the CDR3 is 12 residues. V was pared by 6 bases and J by 5 bases, with 12 bases between. The V gene's germline CDR1 is SQVTM and CDR2 ANQGSEA. The CDR3 sequence: CSVVEHGDTQYF. The DNA of the CDR3 is TGCAGCGTGGTAGAACATGGAGATACGCAGTATTTT.

The chain joins TRBV5-1 to TRBJ2-3; weak D call: TRBD2 (5 bases). Germline V gives CDR1 SGHRS, CDR2 YFSETQ. The CDR3 extends over 18 amino acids. V was pared by 3 bases and J by 7 bases, with 27 bases between. CDR3 sequence reads: CASSSIALETTARHTQYF. CDR3 DNA: TGCGCCAGCAGCTCGATCGCCCTCGAGACTACCGCCCGGCATACGCAGTATTTT.

This clonotype was recorded at least ten times. The chain joins TRBV15 to TRBJ2-5; no reliable D call. CDR1 is LNHNV, CDR2 YYDKDF, per germline (reference sequence). This CDR3 region has 14 residues. Trimming stripped 0 bases from V and 2 bases from J, with 7 bases between. CDR3 DNA sequence: TGTGCCACCAGCAGAGAGGATGCGCAAGAGACCCAGTACTTC. It codes for CATSREDAQETQYF.

J is TRBJ2-3 and V is TRBV11-2, with 7 bases that match TRBD2. The germline CDR1 and CDR2 sequences are SGHAT and FQNNGV. V gave up 4 bases and J gave up 6 bases; unmatched junction bases: 13. The CDR3 consists of 16 residues. The CDR3: CASSYGRLASNDTQYF. CDR3 nucleotide sequence: TGTGCCAGCAGCTACGGGAGGCTAGCGAGTAATGATACGCAGTATTTT.

This clonotype came up a few times. This chain connects TRBV7-9 to TRBJ1-1; unclear D gene. Looked up from germline, CDR1 is SEHNR and CDR2 is FQNEAQ (reference sequence). V was clipped by 1 base and J by 4 bases, with 4 bases between them. The CDR3 contains 12 residues. The CDR3 DNA sequence: TGTGCCAGCAGCTTAGTACTCACTGAAGCTTTCTTT. The encoded protein is CASSLVLTEAFF.

This clonotype occurred many times. The rearrangement uses TRBV7-2 and TRBJ1-4; TRBD1 is a possible D gene (6 bases). V lost 0 bases and J lost 6, with 11 bases in between. The CDR3 length is 15 residues. The V gene's germline CDR1 is SGHTA and CDR2 FQGNSA. DNA of the CDR3: TGTGCCAGCAGCTTAGCGTACAGGGTGGATGAAAAACTGTTTTTT. It specifies CASSLAYRVDEKLFF.

This clonotype was seen only a few times. J is TRBJ2-1 and V is TRBV7-2; unclear D gene. Per germline, CDR1 SGHTA and CDR2 FQGNSA. This CDR3 has 12 amino acids. V lost 5 bases and J lost 6, with 8 bases in between. The CDR3 DNA follows: TGTGCCAGCAGCCCCCTCTTCAATGAGCAGTTCTTC. Translation: CASSPLFNEQFF. The variable domain in full, completed from reference TRBV7-2 and TRBJ2-1, reads GAGVSQSPSNKVTEKGKDVELRCDPISGHTALYWYRQSLGQGLEFLIYFQGNSAPDKSGLPSDRFSAERTGGSVSTLTIQRTQQEDSAVYLCASSPLFNEQFFGPGTRLTVL.

This clonotype was recorded many times. V usage is TRBV10-3 and J usage is TRBJ2-3; D is ambiguous. Germline V gene sequence: CDR1 ENHRY, CDR2 SYGVKD. V lost 10 bases to trimming and J lost 3 bases, with 14 bases between them. The CDR3 runs 13 residues. The CDR3 reads CATLGKPTDTQYF. CDR3 bases: TGTGCCACCCTGGGCAAGCCTACAGATACGCAGTATTTT.